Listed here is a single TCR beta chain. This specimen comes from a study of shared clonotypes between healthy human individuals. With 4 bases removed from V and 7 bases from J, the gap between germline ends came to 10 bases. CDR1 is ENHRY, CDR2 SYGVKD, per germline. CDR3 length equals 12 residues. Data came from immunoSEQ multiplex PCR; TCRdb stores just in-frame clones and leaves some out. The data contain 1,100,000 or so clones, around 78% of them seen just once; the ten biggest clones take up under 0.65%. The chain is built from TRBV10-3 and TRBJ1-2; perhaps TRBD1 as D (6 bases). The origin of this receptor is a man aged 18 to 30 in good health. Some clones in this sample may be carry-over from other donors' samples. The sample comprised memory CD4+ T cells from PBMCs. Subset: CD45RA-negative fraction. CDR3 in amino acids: CAISVGGAGYTF. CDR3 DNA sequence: TGTGCCATCAGTGTAGGGGGGGCTGGCTACACCTTC.